These T cell receptor beta chains were read from a single sample in a study of identifying expanded T cells in peripheral blood. Measured with immunoSEQ multiplex PCR; TCRdb has only the in-frame clones, and not every one. The sample yields approximately 100,000 clones, around 89% seen once. Sequenced sample: blood. The receptors stem from a person aged 18 to 70 in good health. Both conserved end residues are part of each CDR3. The D gene is left open where the match is weak. A row's size may be missing; if present it is once, few, many or a size class.

cdr3_nt: TGTGCCAGCAGCAAAGCGCATCAGGGGCCCTGTTATAGCAATCAGCCCCAGCATTTT
cdr3_aa: CASSKAHQGPCYSNQPQHF
v_call: TRBV21-1
clone_size: NA
d_call: NA
j_call: TRBJ1-5

cdr3_nt: TGTGCCAGCAGCCCAAGGGGCACTGGAAACACCATATATTTT
cdr3_aa: CASSPRGTGNTIYF
v_call: TRBV5-6
clone_size: NA
d_call: NA
j_call: TRBJ1-3

cdr3_nt: TGCGCCAGCAGCCACCCAGGGACTAGCGGGGCCCCGTATTTT
cdr3_aa: CASSHPGTSGAPYF
v_call: TRBV4-1
clone_size: NA
d_call: TRBD2
j_call: TRBJ2-3

cdr3_nt: TGTGCCAGCAGCCCTCTGACAGGGCGGACAGGAAACACCATATATTTT
cdr3_aa: CASSPLTGRTGNTIYF
v_call: TRBV7-9
clone_size: NA
d_call: TRBD1
j_call: TRBJ1-3

cdr3_nt: TGTGCCAGCCTAGGGGGGCGAATTCAGGCTGGAAACACCATATATTTT
cdr3_aa: CASLGGRIQAGNTIYF
v_call: TRBV2
clone_size: NA
d_call: NA
j_call: TRBJ1-3

cdr3_nt: TGTGCCAGCAGCCGCCTGGGGCGGGACAGGTCCTTC
cdr3_aa: CASSRLGRDRSF
v_call: TRBV7-8
clone_size: NA
d_call: TRBD1
j_call: TRBJ2-7

cdr3_nt: TGTGCCAGCAGCATTAGACGGGACGACTATGGCTACACCTTC
cdr3_aa: CASSIRRDDYGYTF
v_call: TRBV7-2
clone_size: NA
d_call: NA
j_call: TRBJ1-2

cdr3_nt: TGTGCCAGCAGCCCTACAAGGACAGGGCATACCAATGAGCAGTTCTTC
cdr3_aa: CASSPTRTGHTNEQFF
v_call: TRBV11-1
clone_size: NA
d_call: TRBD1
j_call: TRBJ2-1

cdr3_nt: TGCGCCAGCAGCTTGGAAGGGGGGCGGGCGACTGAAGCTTTCTTT
cdr3_aa: CASSLEGGRATEAFF
v_call: TRBV5-1
clone_size: NA
d_call: NA
j_call: TRBJ1-1

cdr3_nt: TGTGCCAGCAGACCCTCCGGGACAGCAGGCTCCTACAATGAGCAGTTCTTC
cdr3_aa: CASRPSGTAGSYNEQFF
v_call: TRBV28
clone_size: NA
d_call: TRBD1
j_call: TRBJ2-1

cdr3_nt: TGTGCCAGCACGGGTTCCCCCTACGAGCAGTACTTC
cdr3_aa: CASTGSPYEQYF
v_call: TRBV6-5
clone_size: NA
d_call: NA
j_call: TRBJ2-7

cdr3_nt: TGCGCCAGCAGCCAACTGGCAGGGGGCTATGGCTACACCTTC
cdr3_aa: CASSQLAGGYGYTF
v_call: TRBV4-3
clone_size: once
d_call: TRBD1
j_call: TRBJ1-2

cdr3_nt: TGTGCCAGTAGTATCGCTGGGGAGAACTATGGCTACACCTTC
cdr3_aa: CASSIAGENYGYTF
v_call: TRBV19
clone_size: NA
d_call: NA
j_call: TRBJ1-2

cdr3_nt: TGCGCCAGCAGCCTGACTAGCGGGCCCTACAATGAGCAGTTCTTC
cdr3_aa: CASSLTSGPYNEQFF
v_call: TRBV5-1
clone_size: once
d_call: TRBD2
j_call: TRBJ2-1

cdr3_nt: TGTGCCAGCAGCTTAGGCATAGCGGCCGGTAGCTCCTACGAGCAGTACTTC
cdr3_aa: CASSLGIAAGSSYEQYF
v_call: TRBV13
clone_size: NA
d_call: NA
j_call: TRBJ2-7

cdr3_nt: TGTGCCAGCAGCCCCCGGAGCGACCATAATGAAAAACTGTTTTTT
cdr3_aa: CASSPRSDHNEKLFF
v_call: TRBV14
clone_size: NA
d_call: NA
j_call: TRBJ1-4

cdr3_nt: TGCGCCAGCAGCCAACCCCGGGGGGCTGGCACTGAAGCTTTCTTT
cdr3_aa: CASSQPRGAGTEAFF
v_call: TRBV4-1
clone_size: NA
d_call: NA
j_call: TRBJ1-1

cdr3_nt: TGTGCCAGCAGCCTCAATATGGACAGGGCGAACACTGAAGCTTTCTTT
cdr3_aa: CASSLNMDRANTEAFF
v_call: TRBV2
clone_size: NA
d_call: TRBD1
j_call: TRBJ1-1

cdr3_nt: TGTGCCAGCAGCTTGGGCAGGGCGTCCTACAATGAGCAGTTCTTC
cdr3_aa: CASSLGRASYNEQFF
v_call: TRBV5-8
clone_size: once
d_call: NA
j_call: TRBJ2-1

cdr3_nt: TGTGCCAGCAGCCTGTCAAGCGGGGGGCCCCTGTATTTT
cdr3_aa: CASSLSSGGPLYF
v_call: TRBV9
clone_size: NA
d_call: TRBD2
j_call: TRBJ2-3

cdr3_nt: TGTGCCAGCAGTCAGGGGGGATTTAAGACAGATACGCAGTATTTT
cdr3_aa: CASSQGGFKTDTQYF
v_call: TRBV6-5
clone_size: NA
d_call: NA
j_call: TRBJ2-3

cdr3_nt: TGTGCCAGCAGCGAACGTGGGGACACCATATATTTT
cdr3_aa: CASSERGDTIYF
v_call: TRBV11-1
clone_size: NA
d_call: NA
j_call: TRBJ1-3

cdr3_nt: TGTGCCAGCAGCTTGAAACACCAGTTCACAGATACGCAGTATTTT
cdr3_aa: CASSLKHQFTDTQYF
v_call: TRBV7-8
clone_size: NA
d_call: NA
j_call: TRBJ2-3

cdr3_nt: TGTGCCAGCAGTTACTCGAGAGGGGGCCCCTACGAGCAGTACTTC
cdr3_aa: CASSYSRGGPYEQYF
v_call: TRBV6-6
clone_size: NA
d_call: TRBD1
j_call: TRBJ2-7

cdr3_nt: TGTGCCAGTAGTATACAGGCGGGGAACGAGCAGTACTTC
cdr3_aa: CASSIQAGNEQYF
v_call: TRBV19
clone_size: NA
d_call: NA
j_call: TRBJ2-7

cdr3_nt: TGTGCCAGCAGTGAGGGCAGCAACCAAGAGACCCAGTACTTC
cdr3_aa: CASSEGSNQETQYF
v_call: TRBV6-1
clone_size: once
d_call: NA
j_call: TRBJ2-5

cdr3_nt: TGTGCCAGCAGCCGGGGGGTGGAGGGAGCCTACGAGCAGTACTTC
cdr3_aa: CASSRGVEGAYEQYF
v_call: TRBV2
clone_size: once
d_call: TRBD2
j_call: TRBJ2-7

cdr3_nt: TGTGCCAGCTCGCAGGACAGGGGGACTGAAGCTTTCTTT
cdr3_aa: CASSQDRGTEAFF
v_call: TRBV18
clone_size: once
d_call: TRBD1
j_call: TRBJ1-1

cdr3_nt: TGCAGCGCCTACTCACCCCTGGGGCTAACAGATACGCAGTATTTT
cdr3_aa: CSAYSPLGLTDTQYF
v_call: TRBV29-1
clone_size: NA
d_call: NA
j_call: TRBJ2-3

cdr3_nt: TGTGCCAGCAGCTTGAACAGGGACTCCTACGAGCAGTACTTC
cdr3_aa: CASSLNRDSYEQYF
v_call: TRBV7-9
clone_size: NA
d_call: NA
j_call: TRBJ2-7

cdr3_nt: TGTGCCAGCAGTTTACGGGGGGAAGCTTTCTTT
cdr3_aa: CASSLRGEAFF
v_call: TRBV27
clone_size: few
d_call: NA
j_call: TRBJ1-1

cdr3_nt: TGTGCCAGCAGTCTCCCGGGGGGGGCGACGTATGGCTACACCTTC
cdr3_aa: CASSLPGGATYGYTF
v_call: TRBV28
clone_size: NA
d_call: NA
j_call: TRBJ1-2

cdr3_nt: TGCAGTGCTGCCCCAGGGGGGGCGTACACCTTC
cdr3_aa: CSAAPGGAYTF
v_call: TRBV20-1
clone_size: NA
d_call: TRBD1
j_call: TRBJ1-2

cdr3_nt: TGTGCCAGCAGCCTCATCGGAAGTCACGAGCAGTACTTC
cdr3_aa: CASSLIGSHEQYF
v_call: TRBV2
clone_size: NA
d_call: NA
j_call: TRBJ2-7

cdr3_nt: TGCGCCAGCAGCCAAGTTTCGGGAGAGTACGAGCAGTACTTC
cdr3_aa: CASSQVSGEYEQYF
v_call: TRBV4-1
clone_size: NA
d_call: NA
j_call: TRBJ2-7

cdr3_nt: TGTGCCAGCTCAATCTCTAACAGGGGGTCTGGAAACACCATATATTTT
cdr3_aa: CASSISNRGSGNTIYF
v_call: TRBV18
clone_size: NA
d_call: TRBD1
j_call: TRBJ1-3

cdr3_nt: TGCGCCAGCAGCTCGGAGCCTCTTGCAACTAATGAAAAACTGTTTTTT
cdr3_aa: CASSSEPLATNEKLFF
v_call: TRBV5-1
clone_size: NA
d_call: NA
j_call: TRBJ1-4

cdr3_nt: TGTGCCAGCTCACCAAACAGGAGGAACACTGAAGCTTTCTTT
cdr3_aa: CASSPNRRNTEAFF
v_call: TRBV18
clone_size: NA
d_call: NA
j_call: TRBJ1-1

cdr3_nt: TGTGCCATCAGTGAAGGTTACTATGGCTACACCTTC
cdr3_aa: CAISEGYYGYTF
v_call: TRBV10-3
clone_size: few
d_call: NA
j_call: TRBJ1-2

cdr3_nt: TGTGCCAGCAGCTTAGCATACGGGGGGGAGACCCAGTACTTC
cdr3_aa: CASSLAYGGETQYF
v_call: TRBV11-2
clone_size: NA
d_call: TRBD2
j_call: TRBJ2-5

cdr3_nt: TGCGCCAGCAGTGGAGGATTTGGAGGGGAGCTGTTTTTT
cdr3_aa: CASSGGFGGELFF
v_call: TRBV10-1
clone_size: once
d_call: NA
j_call: TRBJ2-2

cdr3_nt: TGCGCCAGCAGCTTGGCCAGGCAGGGCACACTCACAGATACGCAGTATTTT
cdr3_aa: CASSLARQGTLTDTQYF
v_call: TRBV5-1
clone_size: NA
d_call: NA
j_call: TRBJ2-3

cdr3_nt: TGTGCCAGCTCACCCCCCCAGGGGGGGGCAGTTGGTGAAAAACTGTTTTTT
cdr3_aa: CASSPPQGGAVGEKLFF
v_call: TRBV18
clone_size: NA
d_call: TRBD1
j_call: TRBJ1-4

cdr3_nt: TGTGCCAGCAGCTCCTCAGGGGGAATCTATGGCTACACCTTC
cdr3_aa: CASSSSGGIYGYTF
v_call: TRBV7-2
clone_size: NA
d_call: TRBD1
j_call: TRBJ1-2

cdr3_nt: TGTGCCAGCAGCCAAGCGGGGATAAACTATGGCTACACCTTC
cdr3_aa: CASSQAGINYGYTF
v_call: TRBV7-2
clone_size: NA
d_call: NA
j_call: TRBJ1-2

cdr3_nt: TGCGCCAGCAGCGCCGACCTTGGAGGGGGAAACACCATATATTTT
cdr3_aa: CASSADLGGGNTIYF
v_call: TRBV5-1
clone_size: NA
d_call: NA
j_call: TRBJ1-3

cdr3_nt: TGTGCCAGCAGCTCGTACCGGCGGGGGGCAACCACAGATACGCAGTATTTT
cdr3_aa: CASSSYRRGATTDTQYF
v_call: TRBV7-6
clone_size: NA
d_call: TRBD2
j_call: TRBJ2-3

cdr3_nt: TGTGCCAGCAGCTTCGGGGGGCCGAACACCGGGGAGCTGTTTTTT
cdr3_aa: CASSFGGPNTGELFF
v_call: TRBV7-8
clone_size: NA
d_call: NA
j_call: TRBJ2-2

cdr3_nt: TGTGCCAGCAGTTCTGACCAGGGGGCGTTCTATGGCTACACCTTC
cdr3_aa: CASSSDQGAFYGYTF
v_call: TRBV6-1
clone_size: NA
d_call: TRBD1
j_call: TRBJ1-2

cdr3_nt: TGTGCCAGCAGCTTAGGACTAGCGGGGGGGCAAGATACGCAGTATTTT
cdr3_aa: CASSLGLAGGQDTQYF
v_call: TRBV11-2
clone_size: NA
d_call: TRBD2
j_call: TRBJ2-3

cdr3_nt: TGTGCCAGCAGCCCAAGCAGCTCCTATAATTCACCCCTCCACTTT
cdr3_aa: CASSPSSSYNSPLHF
v_call: TRBV7-9
clone_size: NA
d_call: NA
j_call: TRBJ1-6

cdr3_nt: TGCGCCAGCAGCCTCGGGGCCGGGATTAGCACAGATACGCAGTATTTT
cdr3_aa: CASSLGAGISTDTQYF
v_call: TRBV4-3
clone_size: NA
d_call: NA
j_call: TRBJ2-3